A selection of T cell receptor beta chains follows, all from one sample in a study of response to subunit inactivated influenza vaccine. TCRdb reprocessed the RT-PCR reads with MiXCR, giving one entry per CDR3 protein. The sample comprises some 150,000 distinct CDR3 sequences, about 12% of which are singletons, and about 31% rests with the top ten. The sample also formed part of further work on T cells expressing NK-cell markers.

Sequenced material: CD8+ T cells sorted from PBMCs, taken approximately 12 days after vaccination. The source of these receptors is a man aged 50-59 years who received an inactivated influenza vaccine. CDR3s leave out the opening cysteine and the closing phenylalanine or tryptophan. A D gene is named only where the DNA matches it firmly.

D	J	V	CDR3
.	TRBJ2-3	TRBV14	ASSQDSLQKSTDTQY
TRBD2	TRBJ2-1	TRBV12-3/TRBV12-4	ASSFPGLADNEQF
.	TRBJ2-1	TRBV7-8	ASSLAPSKSRYYNEQF
.	TRBJ2-1	TRBV11-1	ASSYLGEAGWGYNEQF
.	TRBJ2-5	TRBV9	ASSVGSGWETQY
.	TRBJ2-3	TRBV7-2	ASSLGMTRGDTQY
.	TRBJ2-2	TRBV12-3/TRBV12-4	ASSARHRSNTGELF
TRBD1	TRBJ1-5	TRBV20-1	SAAYVGGRSNQPQH
.	TRBJ2-2	TRBV7-9	ASSQVITINTGELF
.	TRBJ2-2	TRBV7-9	ASSLVLGELF
.	TRBJ2-2	TRBV16	ASSANAGPEFTGELF
.	TRBJ2-1	TRBV24-1	ATGPIPSSYNEQF
.	TRBJ1-6	TRBV12-3/TRBV12-4	ATSLGGLGNSPLH
.	TRBJ2-7	TRBV7-3	ASSLNRADTYEQY
TRBD2	TRBJ2-5	TRBV9	ASSVAGGAQY
.	TRBJ2-3	TRBV7-6	ASSPYGTTSTDTQY
.	TRBJ2-5	TRBV7-9	ASSLASETQY
TRBD1	TRBJ2-1	TRBV4-2	ASSAGQGAFEQF
.	TRBJ2-7	TRBV7-9	ASSFAPDEQY
TRBD2	TRBJ2-2	TRBV20-1	SARSRLAGGLNTGELF
TRBD2	TRBJ2-1	TRBV9	ASSVGTSSYNEQF
.	TRBJ2-2	TRBV19	ASSIQQVLTGELF
.	TRBJ2-1	TRBV5-5	ASSPWYTYNEQF
.	TRBJ1-5	TRBV15	ATSDGRTNQPQH
TRBD2	TRBJ2-7	TRBV20-1	SATAVSGRRYEQY
.	TRBJ2-7	TRBV6-2/TRBV6-3	ASSFTKGIIRSYEQY
.	TRBJ2-3	TRBV2	ASKDSAGTDTQY
.	TRBJ2-5	TRBV3-1	ASSQSRRADFQETQY
.	TRBJ1-1	TRBV6-2/TRBV6-3	ASNPWGDTEAF
.	TRBJ1-1	TRBV12-5	ASGLVANTEAF
TRBD1	TRBJ1-1	TRBV27	ASSPLTGGETEAF
.	TRBJ2-1	TRBV15	TTSGGRGPSNEQF
.	TRBJ2-2	TRBV5-6	ASRTSTGELF
TRBD2	TRBJ2-7	TRBV6-1	ASRHLAGAPYEQY
.	TRBJ2-1	TRBV25-1	ASSAGLTYNEQF
TRBD2	TRBJ2-3	TRBV27	ASSFIAGAQGDTQY
.	TRBJ2-5	TRBV28	ASSLGRVRETQY
.	TRBJ2-1	TRBV27	ASSSIATYNEQF
TRBD1	TRBJ2-1	TRBV11-2	ASSLEGQGANEQF
TRBD2	TRBJ2-7	TRBV29-1	SVGAGGSYEQY
.	TRBJ2-7	TRBV5-6	ASSLAPYEQY
.	TRBJ2-7	TRBV7-2	ASSSATGLYEQY
.	TRBJ2-1	TRBV30	AWSVLGGRSYNEQF
.	TRBJ2-3	TRBV7-3	ASAGGIKSTDTQY
.	TRBJ2-2	TRBV7-9	ASSQPRDTPNTGELF
.	TRBJ1-2	TRBV2	ARSDSYNYGYT
.	TRBJ2-7	TRBV6-5	ASSYTGGYEQY
TRBD1	TRBJ2-7	TRBV7-8	ASSKQGPHSLEQY
.	TRBJ2-7	TRBV7-2	ASSPLEPGEQY
TRBD2	TRBJ2-1	TRBV29-1	SVWGLAGDYEQF
.	TRBJ1-5	TRBV6-5	ASSFTVEGNQPQH
TRBD2	TRBJ2-7	TRBV27	ASSFVGGALHEQY
.	TRBJ2-7	TRBV7-8	ASSLAGPGYYEQY
TRBD1	TRBJ1-1	TRBV10-3	AIRRQGEGDTEAF